This passage covers 27 T cell receptor beta chains from one sample sequenced in a study of T cell changes during pregnancy in multiple sclerosis. Here immunoSEQ multiplex PCR was the method, and the copy in TCRdb shows in-frame clones only, minus some. The profile covers approximately 45,000 clones, with about 91% appearing a single time and 0.37% taken by the ten largest. Sequenced material: CD4+ T cells from peripheral blood mononuclear cells, taken in the second trimester of pregnancy. The receptors were sampled from a female donor in good health, enrolled as a control in a pregnancy study.

The DNA for the CDR3 is TGTGCCTGGAGTGTTTGGGACAGGGATGAGACCCAGTACTTC. Amino acid sequence: CAWSVWDRDETQYF. The chain carries TRBV30 and TRBJ2-5, with 9 bases aligning to TRBD1. This CDR3 has 14 amino acids. CDR1 GTSNPN and CDR2 SVGIG come from the germline V gene (reference sequence). The junction had 4 bases not matched to a gene; V was cut back by 0 bases and J by 5 bases.

This clone has a single count. This rearrangement joins TRBV5-4 to TRBJ1-1, with D unresolved. In germline, CDR1 is SGHNT, CDR2 YYREEE (reference sequence). V shed 0 bases and J shed 1 base, with 10 bases lying between them. The CDR3 extends over 15 amino acids. The CDR3 region has the DNA TGTGCCAGCAGCTTGGATGGCAGAAAGAACACTGAAGCTTTCTTT. Amino acids: CASSLDGRKNTEAFF.

This chain connects TRBV5-1 to TRBJ1-6; a possible D gene is TRBD1 (6 bases). Germline CDR1 reads SGHRS; CDR2 reads YFSETQ. This CDR3 is 20 amino acids long. The germline V and J ends were trimmed by 4 bases and 7 bases, with 30 bases remaining between them. The CDR3 protein is CASSPRPWGPGGARNSPLHF. CDR3 nucleotide sequence: TGCGCCAGCAGCCCGCGGCCCTGGGGCCCCGGGGGGGCCCGCAATTCACCCCTCCACTTT.

The V and J genes are TRBV5-1 and TRBJ2-3; D is undetermined. V was shortened by 7 bases and J by 2 bases, with 5 bases between the two germline ends. The germline V gene has CDR1 SGHRS and CDR2 YFSETQ. There are 11 residues in the CDR3. In DNA form, the CDR3 reads TGCGCCAGCTCTTTCACAGATACGCAGTATTTT. Protein: CASSFTDTQYF.

This clone was detected once. The gene calls are TRBV19 and TRBJ2-7, with TRBD2 matching 7 bases. V lost 1 base, J lost 2 bases, and 8 bases stayed unmatched. The CDR3 is 16 amino acids. Looked up from germline, CDR1 is LNHDA and CDR2 is SQIVND (reference sequence). In nucleotides, the CDR3 is TGTGCCAGTAGTATAGTCCCGGGACTAACAGCCTACGAGCAGTACTTC. Translated: CASSIVPGLTAYEQYF.

V is TRBV15 and J is TRBJ1-1, with D uncertain. The germline V gene has CDR1 LNHNV and CDR2 YYDKDF (reference sequence). The V gene lost 5 bases and the J gene lost 3 bases, with 10 bases spanning the gap. The length of the CDR3 is 13 residues. This CDR3 is CATSFSADTEAFF. CDR3 in DNA: TGTGCCACCAGCTTTTCGGCGGACACTGAAGCTTTCTTT.

The chain employs TRBV2 and TRBJ1-2, with TRBD1 matching over 10 bases. Germline lookup yields CDR1 SNHLY and CDR2 FYNNEI. The CDR3 sequence is 12 residues long. V shed 4 bases and J 8 bases; nucleotides not matched to a gene: 1. CDR3 region: CASSGDRGGYTF. The CDR3 DNA reads as TGTGCCAGCAGTGGGGACAGGGGAGGCTACACCTTC.

V usage is TRBV7-2 and J usage is TRBJ1-4, with 10 bases fitting TRBD1. Germline assignment: CDR1 SGHTA and CDR2 FQGNSA. CDR3 length: 14 amino acids. Trimming removed 6 bases from V and 8 bases from J; junction bases left unmatched: 6. The CDR3 loop is CASSTPGQGEKLFF. CDR3 nucleotides: TGTGCCAGCAGTACACCGGGACAGGGGGAAAAACTGTTTTTT.

This clone is a singleton in its sample. Sequence at one end of the junction differs from germline and may be a read error. This chain links TRBV2 with TRBJ2-2, with no clear D. The CDR3 has 13 residues. Germline V gives CDR1 SNHLY, CDR2 FYNNEI. CDR3 DNA: TGTGCCAGCAGTGAACTACAGACCGAGGAGCTGTTTTTT. Translating it yields CASSELQTEELFF. The full variable domain, with the rest looked up from reference TRBV2 and TRBJ2-2, is EPEVTQTPSHQVTQMGQEVILRCVPISNHLYFYWYRQILGQKVEFLVSFYNNEISEKSEIFDDQFSVERPDGSNFTLKIRSTKLEDSAMYFCASSELQTEELFFGEGSRLTVL.

V gene TRBV7-9 combines with J gene TRBJ2-7; 9 bases align to TRBD2. Germline V lookup: CDR1 SEHNR, CDR2 FQNEAQ (reference sequence). The CDR3 extends over 13 amino acids. J was trimmed by 5 bases and V by 7 bases; bases with no gene match: 6. This CDR3 reads CASTLAGYHEQYF. The CDR3 nucleotides are TGTGCCAGCACGCTAGCGGGGTACCACGAGCAGTACTTC.

In the case of this clone: A junction boundary mismatches the germline segment, possibly from a read error. The chain recombines TRBV7-9 with TRBJ1-1; 7 bases agree with TRBD1. Per the germline V gene, CDR1 is SEHNR and CDR2 is FQNEAQ (reference sequence). The CDR3 totals 10 residues. The CDR3 bases are TGTGCCAGCAGCATCGACAGGGCCTACTTT. It specifies CASSIDRAYF.

The V call is TRBV2, the J call TRBJ1-6; 9 nucleotides agree with TRBD1. From germline, CDR1 is SNHLY and CDR2 FYNNEI. The CDR3 runs 14 residues. V shed 6 bases, J shed 11 bases, and the junction held 8 bases outside the gene matches. The CDR3 region has the DNA TGTGCCAGCAGGAGACAGGGGGTATCGACACCCCTCCACTTT. It encodes CASRRQGVSTPLHF.

The V and J genes are TRBV25-1 and TRBJ1-1, with a tentative D call TRBD1 (6 bases). This CDR3 spans 15 amino acids. Trimming pared 1 base from V and 5 bases from J, leaving 14 bases between. Germline-derived CDR1 and CDR2 are MGHDK and SYGVNS. As DNA, the CDR3 is TGTGCCAGCAGTGAATCGGGGGGGCGCGGAACTGAAGCTTTCTTT. Its translation is CASSESGGRGTEAFF.

The V and J genes are TRBV18 and TRBJ1-2; TRBD1 agrees at 7 bases. Germline trimming cut 3 bases from V and 3 bases from J; bases unmatched to any gene: 7. CDR3 length equals 15 residues. Germline V gene lookup returns CDR1 KGHSH and CDR2 LQKENI. CDR3 sequence reads: CASSPPDRDYYGYTF. Written as DNA, the CDR3 is TGTGCCAGCTCACCTCCCGACAGGGACTACTATGGCTACACCTTC.

The chain has TRBV7-2 and TRBJ2-5; 9 bases match TRBD2. The CDR3 sequence is 13 residues long. With 6 bases clipped from V and 1 base from J, the junction kept 0 bases outside the gene matches. Germline V gene data show CDR1 as SGHTA and CDR2 as FQGNSA. The CDR3 DNA is TGTGCCAGCAGGACTAGCGGCCAAGAGACCCAGTACTTC. Its protein is CASRTSGQETQYF.

The genes are TRBV5-4 and TRBJ2-5; 8 bases align to TRBD2. Germline V gene lookup returns CDR1 SGHNT and CDR2 YYREEE (reference sequence). This CDR3 has 17 residues. V gave up 4 bases and J gave up 1 base; unmatched junction bases: 12. CDR3 protein: CASSPSLGGGPQETQYF. The CDR3 nucleotides are TGTGCCAGCAGCCCATCCCTCGGCGGGGGGCCCCAAGAGACCCAGTACTTC.

The chain links TRBV6-5 to TRBJ2-1; D perhaps matches TRBD2 (6 bases). The germline V gene encodes CDR1 MNHEY and CDR2 SVGAGI. This CDR3 has 15 residues. Between the trimmed V and J ends, which lost 4 bases and 7 bases, there was a span of 17 bases. CDR3 loop: CASSSVYAGKNEQFF. The CDR3 DNA sequence: TGTGCCAGCAGTTCCGTCTACGCGGGGAAAAATGAGCAGTTCTTC.

The CDR3 DNA is TGTGCCGCGACAGGCACCTCTGGAAACACCATATATTTT. This sequence encodes CAATGTSGNTIYF. The chain uses TRBV30 and TRBJ1-3; the D gene is possibly TRBD1 (6 bases). V gave up 8 bases and J gave up 0 bases, with 11 bases separating them. Germline V CDR1 and CDR2: GTSNPN, SVGIG (reference sequence). The length of the CDR3 is 13 residues.

This chain joins TRBV6-1 and TRBJ1-2; TRBD1 matches at 8 bases. Germline lookup yields CDR1 MNHNS and CDR2 SASEGT. J gave up 5 bases and V 7 bases, and 9 bases lay outside the gene matches. The CDR3 is made up of 14 amino acids. The CDR3: CASNPGTGGYGYTF. CDR3 in DNA: TGTGCCAGCAACCCCGGGACAGGAGGATATGGCTACACCTTC.

A note on this clone: One end of the junction varies from germline; a read error may be responsible. This sequence joins TRBV7-7 and TRBJ2-3; TRBD1 is a possible D gene (6 bases). The CDR3 has 15 amino acids. From germline, CDR1 is SSHAT and CDR2 FNYEAQ (reference sequence). The CDR3 DNA sequence: TGTGCTAGCAGCTTGAATGGACAGCCAACAGATACGCAGTATTTT. It yields the protein CASSLNGQPTDTQYF.

The rearrangement links TRBV4-1 to TRBJ1-1, with 9 bases matching TRBD1. After removal of 2 bases from V and 1 base from J, the junction contained 11 bases not matched to a gene. The CDR3 has 18 residues. Germline V CDR1 and CDR2: MGHRA, YSYEKL. CDR3 bases: TGCGCCAGCAGCCAACGCGCCCCGGGACAGGGAACGAACACTGAAGCTTTCTTT. Translating it yields CASSQRAPGQGTNTEAFF.

This clone was observed a single time. V usage is TRBV11-2 and J usage is TRBJ2-7; D unclear. Germline CDR1 and CDR2: SGHAT and FQNNGV. V lost 2 bases and J 1 base, leaving 18 bases between the germline ends. CDR3 size: 17 residues. The CDR3 DNA reads TGTGCCAGCAGCTTACTTTCGACTGGCCCTACGTCCTACGAGCAGTACTTC. This gives the protein CASSLLSTGPTSYEQYF.

The J gene is TRBJ1-1, the V gene TRBV9, with D unclear. Germline CDR1 reads SGDLS; CDR2 reads YYNGEE. The CDR3 extends over 15 amino acids. Between the trimmed V and J ends, which lost 0 bases and 4 bases, there was a span of 13 bases. The CDR3 here is CASSVDKGEGTEAFF. The CDR3 bases are TGTGCCAGCAGCGTAGATAAGGGCGAGGGCACTGAAGCTTTCTTT.

The genes are TRBV7-2 and TRBJ2-3, with unresolved D. V gave up 8 bases and J gave up 2 bases, with 11 bases separating them. From germline, CDR1 is SGHTA and CDR2 FQGNSA. The CDR3 runs 13 residues. CDR3 DNA sequence: TGTGCCAGCCGAACTACCTTCACAGATACGCAGTATTTT. Translation: CASRTTFTDTQYF.

The rearrangement joins TRBV7-8 to TRBJ1-1, with D perhaps TRBD1 (5 bases). Germline V gives CDR1 SGHVS, CDR2 FQNEAQ. The CDR3 has 10 residues. Trimming left V 5 bases short and J 8 bases short, with 6 bases between. The CDR3 region has the DNA TGTGCCAGCAGCCGGACAGAAGCTTTCTTT. Protein sequence: CASSRTEAFF.

The CDR3 here is CASSSQGATNEKLFF. CDR3 DNA: TGTGCCAGCAGCTCGCAGGGGGCAACTAATGAAAAACTGTTTTTT. V and J are TRBV5-4 and TRBJ1-4; 7 bases are a match to TRBD1. With 3 bases clipped from V and 0 bases from J, the junction kept 2 bases outside the gene matches. The CDR3 runs 15 residues. Germline CDR1 is SGHNT and CDR2 is YYREEE (reference sequence). Full variable domain (missing parts from reference TRBV5-4 and TRBJ1-4): ETGVTQSPTHLIKTRGQQVTLRCSSQSGHNTVSWYQQALGQGPQFIFQYYREEENGRGNFPPRFSGLQFPNYSSELNVNALELDDSALYLCASSSQGATNEKLFFGSGTQLSVL.

The CDR3 DNA is TGTGCCAGCAGTGAAGCGCGGGGCGGGGAGCTGTTTTTT. Its translation is CASSEARGGELFF. The chain has TRBV2 and TRBJ2-2; tentatively, D is TRBD2 (6 bases). V gave up 0 bases and J gave up 7 bases, with 6 bases separating them. This CDR3 is built from 13 residues. From germline, CDR1 is SNHLY and CDR2 FYNNEI.